The entry below describes one T cell receptor beta chain. Its antigen is unknown. Between the trimmed V and J ends, which lost 7 bases and 6 bases, there was a span of 14 bases. This CDR3 has 12 residues. The V gene's germline CDR1 is DFQATT and CDR2 SNEGSKA (reference sequence). A universal primer site was created by template switching, with the cDNA bearing unique molecular identifiers. A single record per CDR3 protein comes from TCRdb applying MiXCR to the 5' RACE reads. The data show 1,800,000 or so distinct CDR3 sequences, around a third seen once. This entry is derived from a study of identical twins. Study-wide findings and caveats: Whereas memory repertoires showed no such difference, abundant cord blood beta clonotypes carried fewer insertions.

This sequence originates from a newborn girl in good health. The chain carries TRBV20-1 and TRBJ2-3; the D is unclear. Sequencing input: cord blood. CDR3: CSVGKRVDTQYF. The CDR3 DNA reads TGCAGTGTAGGCAAAAGGGTGGATACGCAGTATTTT.